These 31 T cell receptor beta chains came from one sample sequenced in a study of spatial heterogeneity in lung cancer. Time point defined: blood at routine non-recurrence follow-up after resection. Each CDR3 protein gets one entry after TCRdb re-called the 5' RACE reads with MiXCR. The sample comprises about 18,000 distinct CDR3 sequences, over 8.5% of which are singletons, and less than 25% rests with the top ten. The sequenced sample was PBMCs, obtained at follow-up. The origin of the receptors is a male donor with early-stage non-small cell lung cancer.

This clonotype was recorded a few times. The CDR3 coding sequence is TGCGCCAGCAGCCACGGACAGTCTATCGAAGCTTTCTTT. Amino acid sequence: CASSHGQSIEAFF. This chain connects TRBV4-1 to TRBJ1-1; weak D call: TRBD1 (6 bases). CDR3 length equals 13 residues. Germline V gene lookup returns CDR1 MGHRA and CDR2 YSYEKL. Trimming pared 3 bases from V and 8 bases from J, leaving 13 bases between.

This clonotype was observed many times. The CDR3: CASSQDSGGAEAFF. The DNA for the CDR3 is TGCGCCAGCAGCCAAGATTCCGGGGGGGCTGAAGCTTTCTTT. The chain uses TRBV4-3 and TRBJ1-1, with D perhaps matching TRBD1 (5 bases). There are 14 residues in the CDR3. CDR1 and CDR2 (germline): LGHNA, YSLEER. V lost 0 bases to trimming and J lost 6 bases, with 11 bases between them.

The V and J genes are TRBV18 and TRBJ2-4; D is perhaps TRBD1 (5 bases). Germline V gene data show CDR1 as KGHSH and CDR2 as LQKENI. Trimming removed 3 bases at V and 2 bases at J, with 8 bases between. The CDR3 consists of 14 residues. The CDR3 sequence: CASSPPGTKNIQYF. The CDR3 nucleotides read TGTGCCAGCTCACCCCCAGGGACCAAAAACATTCAGTACTTC.

In regard to this clonotype: A much larger clone lies a single base off, so this may be a read error. V gene TRBV5-1 combines with J gene TRBJ2-1, with 8 nucleotides matching TRBD2. The CDR3 covers 15 residues. V lost 1 base, J lost 8 bases, and 8 bases stayed unmatched. Germline V gene data show CDR1 as SGHRS and CDR2 as YFSETQ. CDR3 protein: CASSLTITGGYEQFF. CDR3 DNA: TGCGCCAGCAGCTTGACTATAACGGGAGGGTATGAGCAGTTCTTC.

At least ten counts were recorded for this clonotype. V usage is TRBV11-2 and J usage is TRBJ2-1; 13 bases are shared with TRBD2. The CDR3 sequence is 19 residues long. After removal of 1 base from V and 8 bases from J, the junction contained 14 bases not matched to a gene. The germline gives CDR1 SGHAT, CDR2 FQNNGV. CDR3 sequence reads: CASSLGRGGLAGPRDEQFF. The CDR3 coding sequence is TGTGCCAGCAGCTTAGGGCGAGGGGGACTAGCGGGACCTCGCGATGAGCAGTTCTTC.

This clonotype was recorded many times. The chain couples TRBV20-1 to TRBJ1-5; a weak D match, TRBD1 (5 bases). The germline V gene encodes CDR1 DFQATT and CDR2 SNEGSKA (reference sequence). V gave up 0 bases and J gave up 0 bases, with 12 bases separating them. The CDR3 contains 16 residues. CDR3 sequence (DNA): TGCAGTGCTAGAGATGGAGGGGCTTATAGCAATCAGCCCCAGCATTTT. Its protein is CSARDGGAYSNQPQHF.

This chain uses TRBV10-3 with TRBJ2-1; 12 positions agree with TRBD2. Losses at the gene ends were 2 bases for V and 5 bases for J; bases not matched to a gene: 10. The CDR3 runs to 18 residues. Germline CDR1 reads ENHRY; CDR2 reads SYGVKD. In DNA, the CDR3 is TGTGCCATCAGTGAGAGCGCTAGCGGGGGGGATTACGACAATGAGCAGTTCTTC. It is translated as CAISESASGGDYDNEQFF.

This clonotype has just a few counts. V is TRBV11-2 and J is TRBJ2-7, with 7 bases fitting TRBD1. CDR3 length equals 14 residues. After removal of 4 bases from V and 2 bases from J, the junction contained 5 bases not matched to a gene. Germline V gene sequence: CDR1 SGHAT, CDR2 FQNNGV. The CDR3 nucleotides are TGTGCCAGCAGCTCAGACAGGGTAACCTACGAGCAGTACTTC. Translating it yields CASSSDRVTYEQYF.

The V and J genes are TRBV3-1 and TRBJ2-5, with D perhaps TRBD2 (6 bases). Per germline, CDR1 LGHDT and CDR2 YNNKEL (reference sequence). The V gene lost 4 bases and the J gene lost 1 base, with 10 bases spanning the gap. The CDR3 length is 14 residues. The CDR3 sequence: CASSPHSGQETQYF. CDR3 sequence (DNA): TGTGCCAGCAGCCCCCATAGCGGCCAAGAGACCCAGTACTTC.

This clonotype was observed at least ten times. This chain links TRBV19 with TRBJ2-1; TRBD2 matches 15 bases. CDR1 is LNHDA, CDR2 SQIVND, per germline (reference sequence). CDR3 length: 20 amino acids. V lost 5 bases to trimming and J lost 2 bases; unmatched junction nucleotides: 13. The CDR3 region has the DNA TGTGCCAGTAGTGTGGGACTAGCGGGGGGAGGTTTAGGCCCCTACAATGAGCAGTTCTTC. Translated, it gives CASSVGLAGGGLGPYNEQFF.

V and J are TRBV20-1 and TRBJ1-4; TRBD1 is a possible D gene (6 bases). The ends were cut back, 3 bases at V and 6 bases at J, with 14 bases in the middle. CDR1 DFQATT and CDR2 SNEGSKA come from the germline V gene (reference sequence). The CDR3 is 14 residues long. CDR3 in amino acids: CSASKGDMDEKLFF. CDR3 bases: TGCAGTGCTAGTAAGGGGGATATGGATGAAAAACTGTTTTTT.

The chain recombines TRBV20-1 with TRBJ1-2; D is possibly TRBD1 (6 bases). V shed 5 bases and J shed 5 bases, with 18 bases lying between them. Germline values: CDR1 DFQATT, CDR2 SNEGSKA (reference sequence). This CDR3 comprises 14 residues. CDR3 sequence: CSAGHRTAFYGYTF. Here the CDR3 DNA reads TGCAGTGCTGGTCATAGGACAGCATTTTATGGCTACACCTTC.

The table lists this clonotype with a few counts. DNA of the CDR3: TGTGCCAGCAGTGACTCGGTGGGAGGGGATGAGCAGTTCTTC. Its translation: CASSDSVGGDEQFF. The chain has TRBV6-4 and TRBJ2-1; 7 positions match TRBD2. Germline V gives CDR1 MRHNA, CDR2 SNTAGT. The trim removed 0 bases at V and 8 bases at J, leaving 4 bases unmatched. The CDR3 loop spans 14 amino acids.

This clonotype came up many times. V is TRBV18 and J is TRBJ2-7; TRBD2 is a possible D gene (5 bases). Trimming removed 6 bases at V and 6 bases at J, with 18 bases between. The CDR3 is made up of 14 amino acids. Per the germline V gene, CDR1 is KGHSH and CDR2 is LQKENI. The CDR3 sequence: CASSPNPGKGEQYF. The CDR3 DNA reads TGTGCCAGCTCCCCTAACCCGGGGAAGGGCGAGCAGTACTTC.

The rearrangement links TRBV4-1 to TRBJ1-5; 7 bases line up with TRBD1. This CDR3 has 16 residues. CDR1 is MGHRA, CDR2 YSYEKL, per germline. V lost 1 base to trimming and J lost 6 bases; unmatched junction nucleotides: 9. The CDR3 loop reads CASSQVPYRGPQPQHF. CDR3 DNA: TGCGCCAGCAGCCAAGTTCCCTACAGGGGACCTCAGCCCCAGCATTTT.

V is TRBV7-8 and J is TRBJ2-7, with D possibly called TRBD1 or TRBD2 (5 bases each). The CDR3 is 15 amino acids. Trimming removed 2 bases at V and 5 bases at J, with 16 bases between. Germline CDR1 reads SGHVS; CDR2 reads FQNEAQ. CDR3: CASSLSSAGRDEQYF. The CDR3 DNA reads as TGTGCCAGCAGCTTATCTTCCGCAGGGCGGGACGAGCAGTACTTC.

This clonotype occurred many times. The V call is TRBV9, the J call TRBJ2-1; D tentatively fits TRBD1 or TRBD2 (5 bases each). Germline V CDR1 and CDR2: SGDLS, YYNGEE. The ends were cut back, 3 bases at V and 7 bases at J, with 23 bases in the middle. The CDR3 covers 17 residues. The CDR3, as DNA: TGTGCCAGCAGCGGATACCTCACCGGGACGTCGGGGAATGAGCAGTTCTTC. This codes for CASSGYLTGTSGNEQFF.

This clonotype has at least ten counts. The CDR3 here is CSAPNYGGAHEQYF. CDR3 nucleotides: TGCAGTGCCCCTAACTACGGGGGGGCTCACGAGCAGTACTTC. This chain joins TRBV20-1 and TRBJ2-7, with 8 positions matching TRBD2. Germline CDR1 is DFQATT and CDR2 is SNEGSKA (reference sequence). V was clipped by 6 bases and J by 5 bases; unmatched bases: 12. This CDR3 comprises 14 residues.

The chain joins TRBV19 to TRBJ2-1; D not resolved. Germline values: CDR1 LNHDA, CDR2 SQIVND (reference sequence). The CDR3 extends over 14 amino acids. V lost 2 bases and J 4 bases, leaving 9 bases between the germline ends. As DNA, the CDR3 is TGTGCCAGTAGTATAAGCGAGACTTACAATGAGCAGTTCTTC. Translated, it gives CASSISETYNEQFF.

V is TRBV4-3 and J is TRBJ1-2, with a tentative D call TRBD1 (5 bases). Germline lookup yields CDR1 LGHNA and CDR2 YSLEER. V lost 0 bases and J 7 bases, leaving 15 bases between the germline ends. The CDR3 spans 15 residues. CDR3 protein: CASSQDYRGKSGYTF. The CDR3 DNA sequence: TGCGCCAGCAGCCAAGATTATAGGGGAAAGTCTGGCTACACCTTC.

This clonotype was seen many times. The rearrangement links TRBV20-1 to TRBJ2-1; D gene unclear. V lost 3 bases and J lost 0, with 12 bases in between. The CDR3 covers 15 residues. CDR1 is DFQATT, CDR2 SNEGSKA, per germline (reference sequence). The CDR3 loop reads CSARGKAYSYNEQFF. The CDR3 DNA sequence: TGCAGTGCTAGGGGAAAGGCGTACTCCTACAATGAGCAGTTCTTC.

This clonotype was observed many times. V usage is TRBV5-1 and J usage is TRBJ1-2, with a possible D match to TRBD1 (5 bases). The length of the CDR3 is 13 residues. V gave up 0 bases and J gave up 2 bases, with 5 bases separating them. In germline, CDR1 is SGHRS, CDR2 YFSETQ. CDR3 region: CASSLGQNYGYTF. CDR3 bases: TGCGCCAGCAGCTTGGGACAGAACTATGGCTACACCTTC.

This clonotype was seen many times. The CDR3 nucleotides are TGTGCCAGCAGTCCCCACCCCCTAGCGGGAGGACCGTTATATAGCACAGATACGCAGTATTTT. It is translated as CASSPHPLAGGPLYSTDTQYF. The chain carries TRBV27 and TRBJ2-3, with 11 bases that match TRBD2. The V segment lost 5 bases and the J segment 0 bases; nucleotides outside the gene matches: 19. Germline V gene data show CDR1 as MNHEY and CDR2 as SMNVEV (reference sequence). The CDR3 is 21 amino acids.

Ten or more counts support this clonotype. The chain carries TRBV20-1 and TRBJ2-4; D is perhaps TRBD1 (5 bases). The V end was cut by 3 bases, the J end by 4 bases, with 16 bases between. CDR1 DFQATT and CDR2 SNEGSKA come from the germline V gene (reference sequence). CDR3 length: 15 residues. The CDR3 region has the DNA TGCAGTGCTAGGGATTGGCAGGGTGCAAAAAACATTCAGTACTTC. Protein sequence: CSARDWQGAKNIQYF.

CDR3 nucleotide sequence: TGCGCCAGCAGCCAAGTGGGTCGGGGGGCCAAAAACATTCAGTACTTC. Translated, it gives CASSQVGRGAKNIQYF. J is TRBJ2-4 and V is TRBV4-1; D perhaps matches TRBD2 (6 bases). The CDR3 is 16 residues long. CDR1 and CDR2 from the germline V gene are MGHRA and YSYEKL. Trimming left V 1 base short and J 1 base short, with 11 bases between.

This clonotype was detected many times. This rearrangement joins TRBV11-2 to TRBJ2-7; TRBD1 agrees at 7 bases. Germline loops: CDR1 SGHAT, CDR2 FQNNGV. This CDR3 spans 17 amino acids. J was trimmed by 5 bases and V by 0 bases; bases with no gene match: 13. CDR3 DNA sequence: TGTGCCAGCAGCTTAGATCCCCCCTCGACAGGGCGGCACGAGCAGTACTTC. Its protein is CASSLDPPSTGRHEQYF.

The V gene is TRBV5-1, the J gene TRBJ2-3; TRBD2 agrees at 9 bases. Germline loops: CDR1 SGHRS, CDR2 YFSETQ. The CDR3 has 15 amino acids. V shed 3 bases, J shed 3 bases, and the junction held 5 bases outside the gene matches. The DNA of the CDR3 is TGCGCCAGCAGCTATTATAGCGGGGGAACAGATACGCAGTATTTT. Translating gives CASSYYSGGTDTQYF. The variable domain in full, completed from reference TRBV5-1 and TRBJ2-3, reads KAGVTQTPRYLIKTRGQQVTLSCSPISGHRSVSWYQQTPGQGLQFLFEYFSETQRNKGNFPGRFSGRQFSNSRSEMNVSTLELGDSALYLCASSYYSGGTDTQYFGPGTRLTVL.

This clonotype was picked up a small number of times. This chain joins TRBV19 and TRBJ2-6; D remains ambiguous. Germline V gene data show CDR1 as LNHDA and CDR2 as SQIVND (reference sequence). The CDR3 consists of 16 residues. The germline V and J ends were trimmed by 1 base and 0 bases, with 7 bases remaining between them. The CDR3 reads CASSIGRFSGANVLTF. The CDR3 region has the DNA TGTGCCAGTAGTATAGGACGGTTCTCTGGGGCCAACGTCCTGACTTTC.

By share, this clonotype ranks as medium-sized. This chain joins TRBV15 and TRBJ2-4; possibly TRBD1 for D (5 bases). This CDR3 spans 13 amino acids. CDR1 is LNHNV and CDR2 is YYDKDF in the germline V gene (reference sequence). Trimming shortened V by 5 bases and J by 6 bases, and 11 bases separated the two germline ends. In DNA form, the CDR3 reads TGTGCCACCAGCCAGGGTTTTGGAAACATTCAGTACTTC. It encodes CATSQGFGNIQYF.

This clonotype showed up many times. The V gene is TRBV4-3, the J gene TRBJ2-7; perhaps TRBD2 as D (6 bases). The germline CDR1 and CDR2 sequences are LGHNA and YSLEER. The V and J ends lost 0 bases and 2 bases respectively, with 11 bases between them. The CDR3 extends over 15 amino acids. CDR3 loop: CASSQDSGVPYEQYF. The DNA for the CDR3 is TGCGCCAGCAGCCAAGATTCGGGGGTTCCCTACGAGCAGTACTTC.

The CDR3 is CASTPDRPNTEAFF. In nucleotides, the CDR3 is TGTGCCAGTACCCCGGACAGGCCGAACACTGAAGCTTTCTTT. The chain has TRBV4-2 and TRBJ1-1; 7 bases match TRBD1. Germline lookup yields CDR1 LGHNA and CDR2 YNFKEQ. The V segment lost 9 bases and the J segment 1 base; nucleotides outside the gene matches: 8. This CDR3 comprises 14 residues.